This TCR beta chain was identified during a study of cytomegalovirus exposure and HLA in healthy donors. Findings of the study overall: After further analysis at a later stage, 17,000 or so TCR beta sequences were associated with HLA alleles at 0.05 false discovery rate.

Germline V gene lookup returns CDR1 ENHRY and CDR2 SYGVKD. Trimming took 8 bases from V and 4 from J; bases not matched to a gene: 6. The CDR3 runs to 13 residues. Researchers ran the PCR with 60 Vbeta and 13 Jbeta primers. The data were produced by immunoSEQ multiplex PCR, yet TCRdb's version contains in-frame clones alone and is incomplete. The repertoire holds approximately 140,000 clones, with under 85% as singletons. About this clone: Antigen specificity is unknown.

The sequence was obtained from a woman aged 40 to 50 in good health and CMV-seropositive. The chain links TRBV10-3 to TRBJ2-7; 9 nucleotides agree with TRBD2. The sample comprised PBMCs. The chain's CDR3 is CAIPRGGKYEQYF. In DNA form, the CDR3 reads TGTGCCATCCCGCGGGGGGGGAAGTACGAGCAGTACTTC.